This TCR beta chain was sequenced in a study of cytomegalovirus exposure and HLA in healthy donors (dated by TCRdb to 2015 to 2018). A note on the overall study: In an earlier analysis of approximately 500 of the donors, about 260 Gb of sequence data and 100 million or so unique TCR beta sequences from about 180 million T cells were reported. Besides the first cohort of 500 to 700 subjects, a separate validation cohort made up of 90 to 150 different subjects was used. The later analysis used no new phenotypic data to find candidate immune exposures, relying instead on TCR beta sequences and their occurrence across donors. The study aimed to test whether cataloging public T cell receptors could reveal signatures of past pathogen exposure. Donor age, sex, ethnicity and CMV serostatus were collected together with the repertoire data. On average, around 230,000 unique TCR beta nucleotide sequences were sequenced per donor among 398 genotyped donors of the cohort, with roughly 19% of those sequences being non-productive. The number of donors typed differed by locus, with roughly 620-640 for A, B, C, DRB1 and DQB1, roughly 520 for DQA1, over 600 for DPA1, and about 450 for DPB1. HLA typing covered class I and class II loci at four-digit resolution. An early release that covered approximately 600 HLA-typed donors contained approximately 300 gigabases of sequencing data and 80 million or so unique TCR sequences. A later genetic analysis used genome-wide SNP genotypes for 398 of the 666 donors, treating that subset as a discovery cohort. Of the 300 to 500 genotyped donors, approximately 80% were placed in the genetic ancestry cluster associated with self-reported Caucasian donors. To predict cytomegalovirus infection status, the study combined high-throughput TCR immunosequencing, statistical association of individual TCRs with disease status, and machine learning. All discovery cohort repertoires had been generated on a single sequencing platform. The study used immunosequencing to profile the T cell repertoires of 666 subjects and linked those repertoires to cytomegalovirus serostatus. In a later analysis, previously published TCR beta repertoires from about 640 donors were re-analyzed and high-resolution HLA genotyping was added so that TCR occurrence patterns could be studied. Five DR-DQ haplotypes were treated as single units for association and clustering because of strong linkage in the cohort. An earlier analysis of some 500 of the donors applied high-throughput TCR beta sequencing to assess whether each TCR beta V gene segment acted as functional or pseudogenic. Study-level results and caveats: The only immune exposure information available for the cohort was CMV serostatus. In a later genetic analysis, a missense DCLRE1C variant was associated with V-gene and J-gene trimming of TCR beta chains, and the association was replicated in an independent cohort. The authors suggested that the approach could potentially be generalized to other disease states and immunological phenotypes. According to a later analysis, most CMV-associated TCR beta chains appeared to be HLA-restricted, and the HLA associations seemed to be driven largely by CMV exposure. In this cohort, only TCR beta chains were sequenced, and detectable features were limited by the absence of alpha or paired-chain data. Roughly 17 rarely observed V segments, including chromosome 9 orphons, were excluded from the earlier analysis of about 610 of the donors because counts were too low. A cluster of highly shared sequence variants was judged likely to be a technical artifact of the sequencing pipeline. Strong co-occurrence of HLA alleles, especially DR and DQ, made assigning TCR associations to individual alleles difficult. In a later genetic analysis, fewer N-insertions in productive TCRs were reported among donors in an Asian-associated ancestry cluster than the roughly 670-donor mean. In vitro tests confirmed that a few of the cytomegalovirus-associated TCR beta chains recognize cytomegalovirus antigens. Presence/absence analyses assumed roughly uniform sequencing depth across donors, an assumption that may not hold. Correlated functional status among segregating V segments might reflect linkage disequilibrium, but an unknown experimental factor could not be ruled out. In a later analysis, HLA-associated TCR beta chains were found to be more clonally expanded and to have lower generation probabilities than equally common non-associated chains. In an earlier analysis of approximately 600 of the donors, most TCR beta V segments were observed in productive rearrangements about 87% or about 30% of the time, broadly matching IMGT annotations. In a later analysis, some 17,000 TCR beta sequences were associated with specific HLA alleles at a false discovery rate of 0.05. The classifier was reported to diagnose cytomegalovirus status with high specificity and sensitivity in both the original and validation cohorts. Most TCR sequences were observed very rarely across donors, whereas some public TCRs were present in many individuals. Because some donors lacked HLA typing at each locus, the association tests relied only on the typed subset. A further reported finding was that TCR beta sequences accurately predicted the HLA-A and HLA-B alleles for most subjects in the first cohort. A total of fewer than 200 TCR beta chains were listed by the study as associated with cytomegalovirus. According to a later analysis, parvovirus B19, influenza, CMV and Epstein-Barr virus appeared linked to several top co-occurrence clusters. A later analysis found that TCR association rates varied across HLA loci, with DRB1 alleles showing the most associated TCRs and HLA-C alleles the fewest.

Library preparation was by the immunoSEQ multiplex PCR assay. For the multiplex PCR, a mixture combining 60 forward primers for TCR Vbeta segments and 13 reverse primers for TCR Jbeta segments was used. The CDR3 region of rearranged TCR beta genes was amplified from genomic DNA with a multiplex PCR assay. On the Illumina HiSeq System, the amplified TCR beta libraries were sequenced as 87-base-pair reads. The paper's data handling went like this. Across the 670 or so repertoires, a later analysis counted 60 million to 90 million unique TCR beta chains, approximately 12 million of which were shared by at least two donors. Raw reads were error-corrected and collapsed into unique sequences by a nearest-neighbor algorithm in which closely related sequences were merged to remove PCR and sequencing errors. To assign V, D and J gene segments, CDR3 sequences were aligned to IMGT reference sequences. For a sequence to be retained, a match of at least six nucleotides to both a V gene segment and a J gene segment was required. Rearrangements were called productive when the CDR3 lacked stop codons and stayed in frame with V and J; all others were non-productive. Following IMGT convention, CDR3 was defined as the stretch from the second conserved V-encoded cysteine up to the conserved J-encoded phenylalanine. The earlier analysis of about 500 of the donors excluded sequences that lacked an unambiguous match to a single V gene segment. In an earlier analysis of approximately 610 of the donors, V segments were called functional above 56.7% productive rearrangements and were called segregating when the between-donor standard deviation exceeded 5%. A statistical classification framework was built to diagnose cytomegalovirus status from the catalog of TCR beta chain sequences. In a later analysis, V and J genes were assigned by comparing TCR nucleotide sequences against IMGT/GENE-DB human TR gene sequences. A later analysis assigned CDR3 sequences and most-parsimonious VDJ recombination scenarios with the TCRdist pipeline. In a later analysis, every TCR beta chain was defined by the combination of its CDR3 amino acid sequence and its V-gene family, and reads without a unique V-gene family were dropped. In a later analysis, several hundred highly shared, low-generation-probability nucleotide sequences were removed to address suspected cross-contamination and a sequencing artifact. In a later analysis, a clonal expansion index was calculated for each public chain from normalized within-repertoire ranks of inferred template counts. Generation probabilities in a later analysis came from a VDJ recombination model fitted to out-of-frame rearrangements, and those results were checked against IGoR. Hypergeometric tests were used in a later analysis to score TCR-TCR, TCR-HLA and TCR-CMV co-occurrence, with a repertoire-size bias correction applied to the TCR pairs. False discovery rates were estimated in a later analysis by permuting HLA or CMV assignments 20 times. In a later analysis, co-occurring TCRs were grouped with DBSCAN, and TCRdist sequence similarity was added when clustering was performed within HLA-allele-positive subsets. For co-occurrence clustering, repertoires with fewer than 30,000 or more than 120,000 public chains were excluded, along with roughly five repertoires with anomalous nucleotide sharing. TCRdb retrieved this table from immuneACCESS and kept in-frame rearrangements only. Not all clones are present; in checked studies, unresolved V genes account for under half, and no reason is known for the remainder. V and J calls and clone size come straight from that table; D and trimming were deduced from the DNA. Present in this sample are fewer than 85,000 clones, more than 75% of which were seen just once. The ten largest clonotypes hold 12% of the sample.

With respect to this clone: Its antigen target is currently unknown. No much larger clonotype is one base removed from it; base qualities were not supplied.

The cohort was made up of about 670 healthy bone marrow donors. All cohort members were sampled while nominally healthy, although unrecorded immune exposures were likely present. The donor tested CMV seropositive and was one of the 289 seropositive cohort members. Every donor gave a peripheral blood sample, and the peripheral blood mononuclear cells from that sample were used for TCR beta sequencing. The Qiagen DNeasy Blood Extraction Kit was used to extract genomic DNA from the blood cell samples. Sequences were obtained from PBMCs. This receptor was identified in a male donor in good health and CMV-seropositive.

This receptor has the CDR3 CASSPTGAGANVLTF. The nucleotides are TGTGCCAGCAGCCCGACAGGGGCTGGGGCCAACGTCCTGACTTTC. This chain joins TRBV5-6 to TRBJ2-6; 8 central bases correspond to TRBD1. The germline V gene provides CDR1 SGHDT and CDR2 YYEEEE. Relative to germline, V is missing 4 bases and J is missing 2 bases, with 2 bases of the junction outside any gene match. Spanning cysteine to phenylalanine, the CDR3 consists of 15 amino acids. The entry retains the CDR3 DNA only, 45 bases that are in frame from base 1.